This T cell receptor (beta chain) was profiled in a study of blood T cell repertoires in COVID-19. Here immunoSEQ multiplex PCR was the method, and the copy in TCRdb shows in-frame clones only, minus some. The sample shows over 350,000 clones, roughly 89% of them seen only once. The CDR3 loop spans 14 amino acids. Per germline, CDR1 LNHDA and CDR2 SQIVND (reference sequence). The J segment lost 3 bases and the V segment lost 6 bases, leaving 5 bases of the junction unmatched. The rearrangement uses TRBV19 and TRBJ2-7; 10 bases align to TRBD1. Sequencing was carried out using PBMCs or T cells enriched from blood (not recorded which). The sequence derives from a woman between 45 and 65 years old who had recovered from COVID-19. CDR3 nucleotides: TGTGCCAGTAGCTATCGGGACAGGGGCTACGAGCAGTACTTC. Translation gives CASSYRDRGYEQYF.